This paragraph reports one T cell receptor (beta chain). The sample originates from a study of T cell changes during pregnancy in multiple sclerosis. Libraries were prepared by immunoSEQ multiplex PCR; TCRdb keeps only in-frame clonotypes and omits some of them. The table has 100,000 or so clones, almost 95% seen once. The sequencing used peripheral blood, collected before pregnancy. The sequence came from a female donor with multiple sclerosis, enrolled in a pregnancy study.

The CDR3 reads CASIGYTGELFF. In DNA form, the CDR3 reads TGTGCCAGCATCGGGTACACCGGGGAGCTGTTTTTT. The V and J genes are TRBV28 and TRBJ2-2; D unclear. CDR1 and CDR2 from the germline V gene are MDHEN and SYDVKM. This CDR3 has 12 amino acids. The V and J ends lost 7 bases and 3 bases respectively, with 6 bases between them.